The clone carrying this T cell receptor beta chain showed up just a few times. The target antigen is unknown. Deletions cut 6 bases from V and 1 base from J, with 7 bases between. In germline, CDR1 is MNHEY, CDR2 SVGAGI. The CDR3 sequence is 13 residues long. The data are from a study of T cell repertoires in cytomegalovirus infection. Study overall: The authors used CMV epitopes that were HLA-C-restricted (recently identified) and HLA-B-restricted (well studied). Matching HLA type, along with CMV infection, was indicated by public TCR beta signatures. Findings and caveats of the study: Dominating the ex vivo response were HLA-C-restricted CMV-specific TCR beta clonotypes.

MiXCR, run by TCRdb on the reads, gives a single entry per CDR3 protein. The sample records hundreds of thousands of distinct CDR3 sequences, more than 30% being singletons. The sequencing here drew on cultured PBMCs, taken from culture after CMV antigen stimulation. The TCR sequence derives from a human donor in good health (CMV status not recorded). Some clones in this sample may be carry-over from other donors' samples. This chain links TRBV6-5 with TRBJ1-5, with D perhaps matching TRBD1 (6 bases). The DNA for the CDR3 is TGTGCCAGCAGCACAGGGAGCAATCAGCCCCAGCATTTT. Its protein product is CASSTGSNQPQHF.